These 16 T cell receptor beta chains were all obtained from the same sample, sequenced in a study of radiotherapy plus CTLA-4 blockade in lung cancer. Sequencing was performed with immunoSEQ multiplex PCR; in TCRdb, only in-frame clones are kept and a portion is missing. The sample holds about 120,000 clones, over 80% seen once. The sample was peripheral blood, taken from a patient treated with radiotherapy plus ipilimumab. The receptors stem from a human donor with non-small cell lung cancer that progressed on radiotherapy plus ipilimumab.

The V gene is TRBV30, the J gene TRBJ1-1; 7 positions match TRBD1. J was trimmed by 6 bases and V by 1 base; bases with no gene match: 5. Germline CDR1 GTSNPN, CDR2 SVGIG (reference sequence). CDR3 length equals 13 residues. CDR3 loop: CAWSARQGSEAFF. The CDR3, as DNA: TGTGCCTGGAGTGCCCGACAGGGCTCTGAAGCTTTCTTT.

The CDR3 DNA is TGTGCCAGCAGCGAGACAGGGGATAGCAATCAGCCCCAGCATTTT. Translating gives CASSETGDSNQPQHF. This chain uses TRBV9 with TRBJ1-5, with TRBD1 matching over 8 bases. Germline V CDR1 and CDR2: SGDLS, YYNGEE. The CDR3 totals 15 residues. V shed 3 bases, J shed 0 bases, and the junction held 2 bases outside the gene matches.

This clone appeared a single time. This chain joins TRBV2 and TRBJ2-2; no clear D gene. Between the trimmed V and J ends, which lost 2 bases and 4 bases, there was a span of 2 bases. CDR3 size: 12 residues. CDR1 and CDR2 (germline): SNHLY, FYNNEI. The CDR3 DNA sequence: TGTGCCAGCAGTGAATTCACCGGGGAGCTGTTTTTT. This encodes CASSEFTGELFF.

The chain combines TRBV5-1 with TRBJ2-2; D gene ambiguous. The CDR3 covers 13 residues. Between the trimmed V and J ends, which lost 1 base and 6 bases, there was a span of 7 bases. Per the germline V gene, CDR1 is SGHRS and CDR2 is YFSETQ. The CDR3 nucleotides read TGCGCCAGCAGCTTGAAAGCATCCGGGGAGCTGTTTTTT. This codes for CASSLKASGELFF.

Only one count was recorded for this clone. The rearrangement links TRBV6-5 to TRBJ2-3; unclear D gene. Germline V gives CDR1 MNHEY, CDR2 SVGAGI. This CDR3 has 11 amino acids. The ends were cut back, 9 bases at V and 9 bases at J, with 13 bases in the middle. CDR3 region: CARVIGGTQYF. DNA of the CDR3: TGTGCCAGAGTTATAGGCGGAACGCAGTATTTT.

The genes are TRBV30 and TRBJ1-3; D is uncertain. This CDR3 spans 13 amino acids. Looked up from germline, CDR1 is GTSNPN and CDR2 is SVGIG (reference sequence). Trimming took off 0 bases at V and 1 base at J, with 4 bases between the two ends. The CDR3: CAWSVSSGNTIYF. The CDR3 DNA follows: TGTGCCTGGAGTGTATCGTCTGGAAACACCATATATTTT.

This chain uses TRBV6-1 with TRBJ2-3; tentatively, D is TRBD1 (5 bases). The V end was cut by 2 bases, the J end by 1 base, with 10 bases between. CDR1 MNHNS and CDR2 SASEGT come from the germline V gene. The CDR3 totals 15 residues. CDR3 region: CASSEQGWGTDTQYF. The CDR3 nucleotides are TGTGCCAGCAGTGAACAGGGTTGGGGCACAGATACGCAGTATTTT.

J is TRBJ2-2 and V is TRBV5-1; the match to TRBD1 covers 7 bases. V gave up 7 bases and J gave up 4 bases; unmatched junction bases: 4. CDR1 SGHRS and CDR2 YFSETQ come from the germline V gene. There are 13 residues in the CDR3. This CDR3 is CASRRDSTGELFF. For the CDR3, the DNA is TGCGCCAGCCGAAGGGACAGCACCGGGGAGCTGTTTTTT.

CDR3 in DNA: TGTGCCAGCAGCTGGGCCCTCCTTCAAAGCACCGGGGAGCTGTTTTTT. Translating it yields CASSWALLQSTGELFF. The chain combines TRBV11-2 with TRBJ2-2, with D uncertain. The CDR3 contains 16 residues. Germline V gene lookup returns CDR1 SGHAT and CDR2 FQNNGV. The V and J ends lost 4 bases and 4 bases respectively, with 16 bases between them.

This chain's CDR3 is CASSVGSGRSYEQYF. The CDR3, as DNA: TGTGCCAGCAGCGTGGGGAGCGGGAGGTCCTACGAGCAGTACTTC. V is TRBV9 and J is TRBJ2-7, with 9 bases that match TRBD2. The germline V gene encodes CDR1 SGDLS and CDR2 YYNGEE. This CDR3 is built from 15 residues. J gave up 1 base and V 2 bases, and 4 bases lay outside the gene matches.

This clone is a singleton in its sample. The J gene is TRBJ1-2, the V gene TRBV5-1; 9 nucleotides match TRBD1. The CDR3 has 17 amino acids. Germline V gives CDR1 SGHRS, CDR2 YFSETQ. V lost 4 bases and J lost 4; bases outside the gene matches: 14. DNA for the CDR3: TGCGCCAGCAGCACCTTTCCGGGACAGGGATCGCTCTATGGCTACACCTTC. Protein product: CASSTFPGQGSLYGYTF.

As concerns this clone: The identical CDR3 is also encoded by other nucleotide sequences in the sample. The rearrangement links TRBV29-1 to TRBJ1-2; D gene ambiguous. V shed 4 bases and J shed 5 bases, with 17 bases lying between them. From germline, CDR1 is SQVTM and CDR2 ANQGSEA. This CDR3 comprises 14 residues. This CDR3 is CSVGLGGREYGYTF. The CDR3 region has the DNA TGCAGCGTTGGCCTAGGAGGGCGAGAATATGGCTACACCTTC.

The chain joins TRBV9 to TRBJ1-2; D ambiguous. V lost 2 bases and J lost 3, with 17 bases in between. CDR1 and CDR2 from the germline V gene are SGDLS and YYNGEE. The CDR3 has 16 amino acids. The CDR3 here is CASSVPPEGHDYGYTF. For the CDR3, the DNA is TGTGCCAGCAGCGTTCCCCCCGAGGGTCACGACTATGGCTACACCTTC. The whole variable domain, remainder taken from reference TRBV9 and TRBJ1-2, is DSGVTQTPKHLITATGQRVTLRCSPRSGDLSVYWYQQSLDQGLQFLIQYYNGEERAKGNILERFSAQQFPDLHSELNLSSLELGDSALYFCASSVPPEGHDYGYTFGSGTRLTVV.

This chain links TRBV2 with TRBJ1-3; TRBD1 matches at 11 bases. Germline V gene data show CDR1 as SNHLY and CDR2 as FYNNEI. The CDR3 is made up of 15 amino acids. V lost 4 bases to trimming and J lost 4 bases; unmatched junction nucleotides: 3. CDR3 region: CASSGDRGSGNTIYF. CDR3 sequence (DNA): TGTGCCAGCAGTGGGGACAGGGGGTCAGGAAACACCATATATTTT.

This clone was observed a handful of times. The genes are TRBV19 and TRBJ1-1; weak D call: TRBD1 (6 bases). The CDR3 length is 16 residues. V gave up 7 bases and J gave up 1 base, with 19 bases separating them. Germline V lookup: CDR1 LNHDA, CDR2 SQIVND (reference sequence). CDR3 nucleotides: TGTGCCAGTACTAACCGCCGACAGGCCCGGAACACTGAAGCTTTCTTT. Amino acid sequence: CASTNRRQARNTEAFF. Looking up the rest from reference TRBV19 and TRBJ1-1 gives the full variable domain: DGGITQSPKYLFRKEGQNVTLSCEQNLNHDAMYWYRQDPGQGLRLIYYSQIVNDFQKGDIAEGYSVSREKKESFPLTVTSAQKNPTAFYLCASTNRRQARNTEAFFGQGTRLTVV.

The CDR3 DNA reads as TGTGCCAGCAGTCTCCTCAGTAGGGTTGGAAACACCATATATTTT. Its protein is CASSLLSRVGNTIYF. The V and J genes are TRBV2 and TRBJ1-3, with D unclear. CDR1 SNHLY and CDR2 FYNNEI come from the germline V gene. The CDR3 covers 15 residues. V was cut by 5 bases and J by 3 bases, with 14 bases left in between.